A single sample gave rise to the 30 T cell receptor beta chains below, sequenced in a study of CD4 T cells in relation to SARS-CoV-2 and coronaviruses. These TCRs' antigens remain unknown. The unexposed donors gave CD4+ T cells in about 2010-2019, prior to COVID-19. The cells were cultured for 9 to 11 days before CD4+ T cells were isolated. The protocol was immunoSEQ multiplex PCR, while the TCRdb copy is restricted to in-frame clones and leaves out a portion. The table lists 25,000 to 30,000 clones, about 80% of them singletons, with under 25% in the top ten. Source material: CD4+ T cells from PBMCs, cultured in vitro. The receptors were gathered from a human donor in good health.

V gene TRBV27 combines with J gene TRBJ2-1; no clear D. V lost 2 bases and J 3 bases, leaving 17 bases between the germline ends. Germline V CDR1 and CDR2: MNHEY, SMNVEV (reference sequence). The CDR3 contains 17 residues. CDR3 sequence: CASSLEALRVFYNEQFF. DNA of the CDR3: TGTGCCAGCAGTTTAGAAGCTCTTAGGGTCTTCTACAATGAGCAGTTCTTC.

The rearrangement links TRBV2 to TRBJ1-5; possible D gene TRBD1, 5 bases. V lost 4 bases to trimming and J lost 2 bases, with 6 bases between them. The germline V gene encodes CDR1 SNHLY and CDR2 FYNNEI. The CDR3 runs 13 residues. CDR3 sequence: CASSGDGNQPQHF. The CDR3 DNA is TGTGCCAGCAGTGGGGACGGCAATCAGCCCCAGCATTTT.

This clone was seen a single time. The chain recombines TRBV24-1 with TRBJ2-2; D gene uncertain. Per the germline V gene, CDR1 is KGHDR and CDR2 is SFDVKD. Trimming left V 4 bases short and J 6 bases short, with 17 bases between. CDR3 size: 16 residues. The CDR3 DNA is TGTGCCACCAGTGAGGGTGGCCGAGGCTTGGCCGGGGAGCTGTTTTTT. Its protein product is CATSEGGRGLAGELFF.

This chain's CDR3 is CASSLRRGTVNTEAFF. The CDR3 DNA is TGTGCCAGCAGTTTAAGAAGGGGGACTGTGAACACTGAAGCTTTCTTT. The genes are TRBV27 and TRBJ1-1; TRBD1 is a possible D gene (6 bases). CDR3 length: 16 residues. Germline values: CDR1 MNHEY, CDR2 SMNVEV (reference sequence). Deletions cut 2 bases from V and 0 bases from J, with 13 bases between.

In DNA, the CDR3 is TGTGCCAGCAGCTTAGCGTCCCCGGGCTCCTACGAGCAGTACTTC. This encodes CASSLASPGSYEQYF. The chain joins TRBV7-6 to TRBJ2-7; D remains unclear. In germline, CDR1 is SGHVS, CDR2 FNYEAQ. Deletions cut 0 bases from V and 0 bases from J, with 9 bases between. The CDR3 has 15 residues.

V usage is TRBV7-9 and J usage is TRBJ2-5; tentative D call: TRBD1 (6 bases). The germline V gene encodes CDR1 SEHNR and CDR2 FQNEAQ (reference sequence). The CDR3 spans 15 residues. V was pared by 1 base and J by 5 bases, with 14 bases between. CDR3 sequence reads: CASSLGPGVRETQYF. Here the CDR3 DNA reads TGTGCCAGCAGCTTAGGTCCAGGGGTCAGGGAGACCCAGTACTTC. The full variable domain, in which reference TRBV7-9 and TRBJ2-5 provide the parts outside the CDR3, is DTGVSQNPRHKITKRGQNVTFRCDPISEHNRLYWYRQTLGQGPEFLTYFQNEAQLEKSRLLSDRFSAERPKGSFSTLEIQRTEQGDSAMYLCASSLGPGVRETQYFGPGTRLLVL.

The chain has TRBV2 and TRBJ1-2; D call uncertain. CDR3 length: 11 amino acids. V was clipped by 4 bases and J by 8 bases, with 8 bases between them. Germline V gene sequence: CDR1 SNHLY, CDR2 FYNNEI. The CDR3 nucleotides are TGTGCCAGCAGTGCCTTTAGGGGCTACACCTTC. Translating it yields CASSAFRGYTF.

The V and J genes are TRBV4-2 and TRBJ1-1; 10 bases match TRBD1. CDR1 is LGHNA, CDR2 YNFKEQ, per germline. The CDR3 is made up of 18 amino acids. J gave up 1 base and V 4 bases, and 12 bases lay outside the gene matches. CDR3 sequence reads: CASSRPSGTGAGNTEAFF. CDR3 coding DNA: TGTGCCAGCAGCCGTCCTTCCGGGACAGGGGCCGGGAACACTGAAGCTTTCTTT.

The chain combines TRBV5-1 with TRBJ2-6; TRBD1 is a possible D gene (6 bases). Per the germline V gene, CDR1 is SGHRS and CDR2 is YFSETQ. V was pared by 2 bases and J by 2 bases, with 8 bases between. The CDR3 has 15 residues. CDR3: CASSFEGAGANVLTF. The CDR3 region has the DNA TGCGCCAGCAGCTTCGAGGGGGCTGGGGCCAACGTCCTGACTTTC.

Notes on this clone: One junction end does not reproduce the germline sequence, and a read error may be involved. The chain carries TRBV6-5 and TRBJ1-5, with 9 positions matching TRBD1. From germline, CDR1 is MNHEY and CDR2 SVGAGI. This CDR3 is built from 16 residues. The CDR3 nucleotides read TGTGCCAGCAGTTCAGGCCTTACAGGGGGCAAGCAGCCCCAGCATTTT. Translating it yields CASSSGLTGGKQPQHF.

The chain recombines TRBV9 with TRBJ1-5; tentative D call: TRBD1 (6 bases). Germline V gene data show CDR1 as SGDLS and CDR2 as YYNGEE. V lost 3 bases, J lost 6 bases, and 13 bases lay in between. The length of the CDR3 is 14 residues. The CDR3, as DNA: TGTGCCAGCAGCGGAGACACGACAGGTCAGCCCCAGCATTTT. Protein sequence: CASSGDTTGQPQHF.

The V and J genes are TRBV18 and TRBJ2-2; either TRBD1 or TRBD2 may supply D (5 bases each). V was clipped by 2 bases and J by 1 base, with 11 bases between them. CDR3 length equals 16 residues. Germline V CDR1 and CDR2: KGHSH, LQKENI. The CDR3 sequence is CASSPFMRGNTGELFF. The CDR3, as DNA: TGTGCCAGCTCACCATTTATGAGGGGGAACACCGGGGAGCTGTTTTTT.

The V call is TRBV4-3, the J call TRBJ2-2; the D gene is possibly TRBD2 (5 bases). Germline CDR1 LGHNA, CDR2 YSLEER. Trimming removed 0 bases from V and 5 bases from J, with 10 bases in between. The CDR3 is made up of 15 amino acids. The CDR3 region has the DNA TGCGCCAGCAGCCAAGAACTTTCGGGGACCGGGGAGCTGTTTTTT. This codes for CASSQELSGTGELFF.

The gene calls are TRBV5-1 and TRBJ2-7; 8 positions match TRBD1. Trimming removed 1 base from V and 5 bases from J; junction bases left unmatched: 8. The CDR3 consists of 15 residues. Germline V gives CDR1 SGHRS, CDR2 YFSETQ. The chain's CDR3 is CASSLNRQGFNEQYF. Here the CDR3 DNA reads TGCGCCAGCAGCTTGAACCGACAGGGGTTCAACGAGCAGTACTTC.

The rearrangement joins TRBV27 to TRBJ2-7; 7 bases agree with TRBD2. Germline trimming cut 6 bases from V and 8 bases from J; bases unmatched to any gene: 13. The V gene's germline CDR1 is MNHEY and CDR2 SMNVEV (reference sequence). CDR3 length: 14 amino acids. This CDR3 is CASRASGSLLKQYF. Written as DNA, the CDR3 is TGTGCCAGCAGGGCTAGCGGCTCCCTCTTGAAGCAGTACTTC.

This clone has only a few counts. This chain links TRBV19 with TRBJ1-3; no firm D call. The CDR3 runs to 16 residues. V lost 3 bases and J lost 0, with 12 bases in between. CDR1 and CDR2 (germline): LNHDA, SQIVND (reference sequence). CDR3 nucleotide sequence: TGTGCCAGTAGTATGGAGACTCACAGCTCTGGAAACACCATATATTTT. This gives the protein CASSMETHSSGNTIYF.

This sequence joins TRBV9 and TRBJ2-3, with 8 bases fitting TRBD2. The CDR3 spans 21 residues. The germline gives CDR1 SGDLS, CDR2 YYNGEE. V shed 1 base and J 2 bases; nucleotides not matched to a gene: 21. For the CDR3, the DNA is TGTGCCAGCAGCGTAACCCCCTTAACCCGGGCTAGCGGGCACCACACAGATACGCAGTATTTT. Protein: CASSVTPLTRASGHHTDTQYF. Drawing the rest from reference TRBV9 and TRBJ2-3, the complete variable domain is DSGVTQTPKHLITATGQRVTLRCSPRSGDLSVYWYQQSLDQGLQFLIQYYNGEERAKGNILERFSAQQFPDLHSELNLSSLELGDSALYFCASSVTPLTRASGHHTDTQYFGPGTRLTVL.

The chain couples TRBV9 to TRBJ2-4; TRBD2 is a possible D gene (6 bases). Looked up from germline, CDR1 is SGDLS and CDR2 is YYNGEE. The length of the CDR3 is 15 residues. Trimming pared 4 bases from V and 6 bases from J, leaving 17 bases between. As DNA, the CDR3 is TGTGCCAGCAGCTCTGACGGAGGGCATCGAAACATTCAGTACTTC. Amino acid sequence: CASSSDGGHRNIQYF. The full variable domain, completed using reference TRBV9 and TRBJ2-4, is DSGVTQTPKHLITATGQRVTLRCSPRSGDLSVYWYQQSLDQGLQFLIQYYNGEERAKGNILERFSAQQFPDLHSELNLSSLELGDSALYFCASSSDGGHRNIQYFGAGTRLSVL.

This chain uses TRBV6-5 with TRBJ2-3; the match to TRBD2 covers 9 bases. The ends lost 7 bases at V and 2 bases at J; junction bases unmatched: 4. The CDR3 has 14 residues. CDR1 MNHEY and CDR2 SVGAGI come from the germline V gene. CDR3 residues: CASKPSGVTDTQYF. CDR3 coding DNA: TGTGCCAGCAAACCTAGCGGGGTCACAGATACGCAGTATTTT.

The chain is built from TRBV7-2 and TRBJ1-4, with D hard to call. The germline CDR1 and CDR2 sequences are SGHTA and FQGNSA. V gave up 4 bases and J gave up 8 bases, with 17 bases separating them. The CDR3 is 15 residues long. The DNA for the CDR3 is TGTGCCAGCAGCTCCCTCACTAGTTCTTACGAAAAACTGTTTTTT. This encodes CASSSLTSSYEKLFF.

The chain links TRBV4-3 to TRBJ1-2; 9 bases align to TRBD1. Per germline, CDR1 LGHNA and CDR2 YSLEER. J lost 0 bases, V lost 4 bases, and 6 bases had no gene match. The CDR3 loop spans 16 amino acids. Here the CDR3 DNA reads TGCGCCAGCAGCCGAGGACAGGGGAAAGCTAACTATGGCTACACCTTC. Translated, it gives CASSRGQGKANYGYTF.

The genes are TRBV6-1 and TRBJ1-1; TRBD1 is a possible D gene (6 bases). The V gene's germline CDR1 is MNHNS and CDR2 SASEGT. The CDR3 consists of 15 residues. Trimming removed 3 bases from V and 1 base from J, with 12 bases in between. CDR3 in DNA: TGTGCCAGCAGTGACAGGGGAAGCGCGAACACTGAAGCTTTCTTT. Protein: CASSDRGSANTEAFF.

This clone was counted only a few times. J is TRBJ1-1 and V is TRBV18; 10 bases agree with TRBD1. V was pared by 5 bases and J by 5 bases, with 5 bases of the junction left unmatched. From germline, CDR1 is KGHSH and CDR2 LQKENI. The CDR3 length is 14 residues. CDR3 nucleotides: TGTGCCAGCTCATACGTGGACAGGGGGACTGAAGCTTTCTTT. Its translation: CASSYVDRGTEAFF.

This clone came up a few times. This chain joins TRBV6-6 and TRBJ2-7, with TRBD2 matching 11 bases. There are 15 residues in the CDR3. Germline CDR1 and CDR2: MNHNY and SVGAGI (reference sequence). The V gene end was trimmed by 5 bases and the J gene end by 3 bases; junction bases not matched to a gene: 6. The CDR3: CASSTGLADLYEQYF. In nucleotides, the CDR3 is TGTGCCAGCAGTACGGGACTAGCGGACCTCTACGAGCAGTACTTC.

The chain combines TRBV30 with TRBJ2-7; TRBD1 matches 8 bases. Germline V lookup: CDR1 GTSNPN, CDR2 SVGIG (reference sequence). This CDR3 has 11 amino acids. The trim removed 3 bases at V and 11 bases at J, leaving 6 bases unmatched. CDR3 nucleotides: TGTGCCTGGAGCCAGGACAGGGACGAGTACTTC. It specifies CAWSQDRDEYF.

This clone was picked up a small number of times. The V and J genes are TRBV7-8 and TRBJ2-7, with TRBD2 identical over 9 bases. Trimming took 2 bases from V and 2 from J; bases not matched to a gene: 7. The CDR3 totals 16 residues. CDR1 is SGHVS and CDR2 is FQNEAQ in the germline V gene. CDR3 sequence: CASSLISGTSPYEQYF. The CDR3 bases are TGTGCCAGCAGCTTAATTAGTGGGACTAGCCCCTACGAGCAGTACTTC.

This chain uses TRBV2 with TRBJ2-1, with unresolved D. Trimming left V 1 base short and J 7 bases short, with 8 bases between. Germline V gene sequence: CDR1 SNHLY, CDR2 FYNNEI. There are 13 residues in the CDR3. CDR3 sequence (DNA): TGTGCCAGCAGTGAAGATTTTGGGAATGAGCAGTTCTTC. Its translation is CASSEDFGNEQFF.

V gene TRBV10-3 combines with J gene TRBJ2-5, with TRBD1 matching over 8 bases. CDR3 length equals 14 residues. Germline-derived CDR1 and CDR2 are ENHRY and SYGVKD. The V segment lost 5 bases and the J segment 5 bases; nucleotides outside the gene matches: 7. CDR3 protein: CAISNTTGVETQYF. The DNA of the CDR3 is TGTGCCATCAGTAACACGACAGGGGTCGAGACCCAGTACTTC.

The chain recombines TRBV11-2 with TRBJ2-1, with D unresolved. The CDR3 is 14 amino acids. Deletions cut 2 bases from V and 7 bases from J, with 12 bases between. The germline gives CDR1 SGHAT, CDR2 FQNNGV. This CDR3 reads CASSLNPVINEQFF. In nucleotides, the CDR3 is TGTGCCAGCAGCTTAAATCCAGTGATTAATGAGCAGTTCTTC.

V usage is TRBV5-5 and J usage is TRBJ1-5; D not certain. The CDR3 consists of 14 residues. The V and J ends lost 1 base and 5 bases respectively, with 10 bases between them. Germline V lookup: CDR1 SGHKS, CDR2 YYEKEE (reference sequence). The CDR3 here is CASSLYSGDQPQHF. DNA for the CDR3: TGTGCCAGCAGCTTGTATTCGGGAGATCAGCCCCAGCATTTT.